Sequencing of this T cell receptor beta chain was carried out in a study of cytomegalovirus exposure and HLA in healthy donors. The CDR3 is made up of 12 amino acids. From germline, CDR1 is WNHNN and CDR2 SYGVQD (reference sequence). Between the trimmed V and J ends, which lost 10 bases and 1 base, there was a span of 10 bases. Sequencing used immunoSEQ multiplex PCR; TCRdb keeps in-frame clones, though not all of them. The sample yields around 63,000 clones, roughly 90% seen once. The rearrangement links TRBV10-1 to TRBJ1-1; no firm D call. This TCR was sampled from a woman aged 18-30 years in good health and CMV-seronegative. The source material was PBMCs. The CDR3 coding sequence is TGCGCCAACCAGAAAAGGAACACTGAAGCTTTCTTT. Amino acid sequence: CANQKRNTEAFF.